This entry lists 14 T cell receptor beta chains sequenced from one sample in a study of blood T cell repertoires in COVID-19. TCRdb keeps only in-frame clones here, not all; method: immunoSEQ multiplex PCR. In the table there are about 370,000 clones, roughly nine tenths of which are singletons. The sample was PBMCs or T cells enriched from blood (not recorded which). These receptors were taken from a man aged 18-30 years who had recovered from COVID-19.

V gene TRBV5-1 combines with J gene TRBJ1-4; 7 bases agree with TRBD1. The length of the CDR3 is 17 residues. Germline V gene lookup returns CDR1 SGHRS and CDR2 YFSETQ. The V and J ends lost 5 bases and 0 bases, in that order; junction bases with no gene match: 10. CDR3 nucleotide sequence: TGCGCCAGCAGTCGCGGAACAGGGGTTGCAACTAATGAAAAACTGTTTTTT. It is translated as CASSRGTGVATNEKLFF.

The rearrangement links TRBV5-4 to TRBJ1-1; D not certain. Germline loops: CDR1 SGHNT, CDR2 YYREEE (reference sequence). Trimming removed 1 base from V and 6 bases from J, with 16 bases in between. The CDR3 consists of 15 residues. In nucleotides, the CDR3 is TGTGCCAGCAGCTTGAGGTTAACAGAAATACCTGAAGCTTTCTTT. Amino acids: CASSLRLTEIPEAFF.

The count of this clone is one. The rearrangement links TRBV18 to TRBJ1-1; D call uncertain. Germline CDR1 and CDR2: KGHSH and LQKENI. Trimming cost V 6 bases and J 3 bases, with 11 bases left between them. This CDR3 is built from 13 residues. The CDR3 is CASSPTRDTEAFF. The CDR3 nucleotides are TGTGCCAGCTCCCCGACTCGGGACACTGAAGCTTTCTTT.

The rearrangement joins TRBV3-1 (or the pseudogene TRBV3-2) to TRBJ2-3, with 8 bases lining up with TRBD2. CDR1 and CDR2 (germline): LGHDT, YNNKEL (reference sequence). Trimming cost V 4 bases and J 4 bases; bases outside gene matches: 7. The CDR3 runs to 15 residues. The CDR3 spells CASSPPGLGSDTQYF. In nucleotides, the CDR3 is TGTGCCAGCAGCCCCCCGGGACTAGGTTCAGATACGCAGTATTTT.

The V call is TRBV18, the J call TRBJ1-1; 9 nucleotides agree with TRBD1. Per the germline V gene, CDR1 is KGHSH and CDR2 is LQKENI. The CDR3 loop spans 16 amino acids. The V segment lost 6 bases and the J segment 1 base; nucleotides outside the gene matches: 9. The CDR3 spells CASSAGTGTGNTEAFF. The CDR3 nucleotides are TGTGCCAGCTCTGCCGGGACAGGGACAGGGAACACTGAAGCTTTCTTT.

The chain has TRBV7-5 and TRBJ2-7; the D call in the table, TRBD1, was not verified against the DNA. TRBV7-5 is recorded as a pseudogene. This CDR3 has 13 residues. CDR3 sequence: CARSGQDPYEQYF. CDR3 coding DNA: TGTGCCAGAAGCGGACAGGATCCCTACGAGCAGTACTTC.

The chain's CDR3 is CASSHPSHTEAFF. The CDR3 nucleotides read TGTGCCAGCTCACATCCGTCCCACACTGAAGCTTTCTTT. The V call is TRBV18, the J call TRBJ1-1, with D uncertain. CDR3 length: 13 residues. Per the germline V gene, CDR1 is KGHSH and CDR2 is LQKENI. V gave up 4 bases and J gave up 3 bases, with 9 bases separating them.

This clone was recorded only once. This sequence joins TRBV7-9 and TRBJ1-1; D uncertain. The CDR3 spans 13 residues. Trimming shortened V by 4 bases and J by 5 bases, and 11 bases separated the two germline ends. Germline V gene sequence: CDR1 SEHNR, CDR2 FQNEAQ (reference sequence). The CDR3 coding sequence is TGTGCCAGCAGCTCAGGAGGGAGGACTGAAGCTTTCTTT. This sequence encodes CASSSGGRTEAFF.

V is TRBV6-5 and J is TRBJ2-5; D remains ambiguous. Germline V gives CDR1 MNHEY, CDR2 SVGAGI. V lost 5 bases and J lost 4, with 11 bases in between. CDR3 length equals 13 residues. Written as DNA, the CDR3 is TGTGCCAGCAGTCGCGGCTTCGGAGAGACCCAGTACTTC. Translated, it gives CASSRGFGETQYF.

V is TRBV29-1 and J is TRBJ2-3; TRBD1 might be the D (5 bases). The CDR3 is made up of 12 amino acids. V lost 7 bases and J 4 bases, leaving 12 bases between the germline ends. CDR1 is SQVTM and CDR2 is ANQGSEA in the germline V gene. CDR3 coding DNA: TGCAGCGCCGTCAGGGTGGCAGATACGCAGTATTTT. Translating it yields CSAVRVADTQYF.

V usage is TRBV27 and J usage is TRBJ2-7; 9 positions agree with TRBD1. This CDR3 has 16 residues. J gave up 1 base and V 6 bases, and 10 bases lay outside the gene matches. Germline loops: CDR1 MNHEY, CDR2 SMNVEV (reference sequence). CDR3 protein: CASSPGTGKSSYEQYF. The CDR3 DNA is TGTGCCAGCAGCCCCGGGACAGGGAAATCATCCTACGAGCAGTACTTC.

The V and J genes are TRBV25-1 and TRBJ1-4; perhaps TRBD1 as D (5 bases). V dropped 1 base and J dropped 3 bases, with 15 bases sitting between them. In germline, CDR1 is MGHDK, CDR2 SYGVNS. CDR3 length equals 17 residues. In nucleotides, the CDR3 is TGTGCCAGCAGTGAATCTGGGAGGGGCCGGGCTAATGAAAAACTGTTTTTT. Translating gives CASSESGRGRANEKLFF. Full variable domain (rest looked up from reference TRBV25-1 and TRBJ1-4): EADIYQTPRYLVIGTGKKITLECSQTMGHDKMYWYQQDPGMELHLIHYSYGVNSTEKGDLSSESTVSRIRTEHFPLTLESARPSHTSQYLCASSESGRGRANEKLFFGSGTQLSVL.

This rearrangement joins TRBV6-1 to TRBJ2-7; the match to TRBD1 covers 7 bases. The CDR3 contains 14 residues. CDR1 MNHNS and CDR2 SASEGT come from the germline V gene. Losses at the gene ends were 1 base for V and 3 bases for J; bases not matched to a gene: 3. CDR3 sequence (DNA): TGTGCCAGCAGTGAAGATAGGGACAGCTACGAGCAGTACTTC. This gives the protein CASSEDRDSYEQYF.

V usage is TRBV30 and J usage is TRBJ1-2; 7 bases match TRBD1. CDR1 is GTSNPN and CDR2 is SVGIG in the germline V gene (reference sequence). After removal of 8 bases from V and 6 bases from J, the junction contained 9 bases not matched to a gene. This CDR3 spans 12 amino acids. In nucleotides, the CDR3 is TGTGCCCATCCGCGTGACAGGGATGGCTACACCTTC. Protein product: CAHPRDRDGYTF. Full variable domain (outside the CDR3, taken from reference TRBV30 and TRBJ1-2): SQTIHQWPATLVQPVGSPLSLECTVEGTSNPNLYWYRQAAGRGLQLLFYSVGIGQISSEVPQNLSASRPQDRQFILSSKKLLLSDSGFYLCAHPRDRDGYTFGSGTRLTVV.